The TCR beta chain under discussion was sequenced for a study of cytomegalovirus exposure and HLA in healthy donors. General study points: Reports credit the classifier with highly specific, highly sensitive diagnosis of cytomegalovirus status. Researchers counted 180 or so TCR beta chains as cytomegalovirus-associated.

With respect to this clone: Its antigen is unidentified.

Sequencing was performed with immunoSEQ multiplex PCR; in TCRdb, only in-frame clones are kept and a portion is missing. The profile shows tens of thousands of clones, roughly 94% of them singletons. This CDR3 spans 15 amino acids. V dropped 3 bases and J dropped 4; count of bases not matched to a gene: 4. In germline, CDR1 is SGDLS, CDR2 YYNGEE. Sample: PBMCs. This receptor was obtained from a woman aged 18-29 years in good health and CMV-seropositive. V usage is TRBV9 and J usage is TRBJ2-1, with 10 bases matching TRBD1. The CDR3 DNA reads TGTGCCAGCAGCGGCGGGACAGGGGTGTACAATGAGCAGTTCTTC. Encoded protein: CASSGGTGVYNEQFF. Drawing the rest from reference TRBV9 and TRBJ2-1, the complete variable domain is DSGVTQTPKHLITATGQRVTLRCSPRSGDLSVYWYQQSLDQGLQFLIQYYNGEERAKGNILERFSAQQFPDLHSELNLSSLELGDSALYFCASSGGTGVYNEQFFGPGTRLTVL.